This entry describes one T cell receptor beta chain. Antigen: not known. Lacking the conserved final phenylalanine or tryptophan, this CDR3 likely reflects a read error. This sample stems from a study of tumor-infiltrating lymphocytes in primary liver carcinoma. Notes on the study in general: The 250 largest clones made up significantly more of tumor than blood repertoires (p = 0.039).

Production of TCR beta cDNA used around 500 ng total RNA together with a constant-region primer. Libraries for TCR beta were built through three nested multiplex PCR rounds, which together made up a slightly modified ARM-PCR procedure. Amplification in the first two PCR rounds was performed using TRBV1-TRBV30 forward primers and a C-beta reverse primer for around 11 cycles each. Each CDR3 protein is one row after TCRdb ran MiXCR on the multiplex PCR reads. The sample holds roughly 78,000 distinct CDR3 sequences, about 70% seen once. Co-extracting RNA and DNA was done with about 20-34 mg of unsorted bulk tissue as input. The CDR3 has 16 residues. J was trimmed by 1 base and V by 3 bases; bases with no gene match: 9. The germline CDR1 and CDR2 sequences are MGHRA and YSYEKL.

Sequenced material: liver tumor tissue from sampling region 4. The subset is: tumor region T4, right-lateral pole. This chain uses TRBV4-1 with TRBJ2-7, with 7 bases lining up with TRBD2. This TCR was sampled from a woman aged 60-75 years with primary liver carcinoma and hepatitis B virus infection. DNA for the CDR3: TGCGCCAGCAGCCAGCAGCTGGGACTATTATCCTACGAGCAGTACCTC. Protein: CASSQQLGLLSYEQYL.